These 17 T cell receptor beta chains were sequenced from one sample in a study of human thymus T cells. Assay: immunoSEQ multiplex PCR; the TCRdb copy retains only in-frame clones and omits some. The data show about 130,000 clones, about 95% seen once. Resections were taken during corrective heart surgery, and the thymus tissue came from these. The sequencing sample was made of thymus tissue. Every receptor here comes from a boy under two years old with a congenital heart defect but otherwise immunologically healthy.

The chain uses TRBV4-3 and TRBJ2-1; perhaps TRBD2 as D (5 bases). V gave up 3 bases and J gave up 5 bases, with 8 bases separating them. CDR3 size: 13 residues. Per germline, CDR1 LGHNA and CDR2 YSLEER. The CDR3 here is CASSQSGHNEQFF. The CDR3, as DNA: TGCGCCAGCAGCCAGAGCGGCCACAATGAGCAGTTCTTC.

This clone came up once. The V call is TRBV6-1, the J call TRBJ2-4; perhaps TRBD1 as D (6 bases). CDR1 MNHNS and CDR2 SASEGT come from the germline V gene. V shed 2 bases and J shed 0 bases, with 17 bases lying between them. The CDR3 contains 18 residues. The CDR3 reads CASSETFTGNIAKNIQYF. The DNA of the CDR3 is TGTGCCAGCAGTGAAACTTTTACAGGGAATATAGCCAAAAACATTCAGTACTTC.

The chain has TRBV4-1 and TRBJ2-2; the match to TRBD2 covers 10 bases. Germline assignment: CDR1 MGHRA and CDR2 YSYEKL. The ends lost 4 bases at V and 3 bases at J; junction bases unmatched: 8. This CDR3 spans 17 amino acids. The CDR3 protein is CASSLGLAETYTGELFF. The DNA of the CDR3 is TGCGCCAGCAGCCTCGGACTAGCGGAGACTTACACCGGGGAGCTGTTTTTT.

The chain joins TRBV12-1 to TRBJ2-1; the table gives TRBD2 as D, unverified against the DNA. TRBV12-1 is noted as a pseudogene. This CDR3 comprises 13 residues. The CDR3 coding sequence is TGTGCCAGCAGCTTTTTAGCCGACAATGAGCAGTTCTTC. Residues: CASSFLADNEQFF.

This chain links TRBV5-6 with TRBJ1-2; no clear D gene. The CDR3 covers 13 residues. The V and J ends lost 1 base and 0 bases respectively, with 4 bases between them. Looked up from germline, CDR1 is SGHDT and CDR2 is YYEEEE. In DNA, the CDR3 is TGTGCCAGCAGCTTGAGGACTAACTATGGCTACACCTTC. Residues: CASSLRTNYGYTF. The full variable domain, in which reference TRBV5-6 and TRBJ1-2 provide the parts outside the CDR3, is DAGVTQSPTHLIKTRGQQVTLRCSPKSGHDTVSWYQQALGQGPQFIFQYYEEEERQRGNFPDRFSGHQFPNYSSELNVNALLLGDSALYLCASSLRTNYGYTFGSGTRLTVV.

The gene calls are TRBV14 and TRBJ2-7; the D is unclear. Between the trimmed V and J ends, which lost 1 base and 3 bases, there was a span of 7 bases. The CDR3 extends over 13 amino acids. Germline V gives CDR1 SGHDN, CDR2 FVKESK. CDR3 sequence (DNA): TGTGCCAGCAGCCAAGGGAATTTCTACGAGCAGTACTTC. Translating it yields CASSQGNFYEQYF.

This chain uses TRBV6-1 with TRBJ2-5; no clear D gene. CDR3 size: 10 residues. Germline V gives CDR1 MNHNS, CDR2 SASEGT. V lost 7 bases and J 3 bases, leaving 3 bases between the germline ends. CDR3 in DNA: TGTGCCAGCACTAAAGAGACCCAGTACTTC. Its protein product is CASTKETQYF.

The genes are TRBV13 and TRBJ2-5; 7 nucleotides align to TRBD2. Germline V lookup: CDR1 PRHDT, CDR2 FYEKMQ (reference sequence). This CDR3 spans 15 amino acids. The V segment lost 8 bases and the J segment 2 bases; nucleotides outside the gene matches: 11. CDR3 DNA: TGTGCCAGCGCCAGACTAGCTGATTATCAAGAGACCCAGTACTTC. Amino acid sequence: CASARLADYQETQYF.

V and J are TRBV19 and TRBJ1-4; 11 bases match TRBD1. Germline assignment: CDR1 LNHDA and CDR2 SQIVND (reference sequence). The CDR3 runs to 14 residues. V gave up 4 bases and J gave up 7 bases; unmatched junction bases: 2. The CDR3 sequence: CASSTGTGGEKLFF. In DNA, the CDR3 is TGTGCCAGTAGTACCGGGACAGGGGGTGAAAAACTGTTTTTT. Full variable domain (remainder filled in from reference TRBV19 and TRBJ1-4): DGGITQSPKYLFRKEGQNVTLSCEQNLNHDAMYWYRQDPGQGLRLIYYSQIVNDFQKGDIAEGYSVSREKKESFPLTVTSAQKNPTAFYLCASSTGTGGEKLFFGSGTQLSVL.

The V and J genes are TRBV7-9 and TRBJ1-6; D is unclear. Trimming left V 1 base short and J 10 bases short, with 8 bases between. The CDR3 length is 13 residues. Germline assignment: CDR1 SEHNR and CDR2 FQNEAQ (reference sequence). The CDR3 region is CASSLGLESPLHF. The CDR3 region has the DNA TGTGCCAGCAGCTTAGGTCTAGAATCACCCCTCCACTTT.

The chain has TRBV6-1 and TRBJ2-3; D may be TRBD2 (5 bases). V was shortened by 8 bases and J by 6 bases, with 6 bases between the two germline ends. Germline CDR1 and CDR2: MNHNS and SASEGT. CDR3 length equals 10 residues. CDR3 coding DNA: TGTGCCAGCTCGGGGGATACGCAGTATTTT. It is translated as CASSGDTQYF.

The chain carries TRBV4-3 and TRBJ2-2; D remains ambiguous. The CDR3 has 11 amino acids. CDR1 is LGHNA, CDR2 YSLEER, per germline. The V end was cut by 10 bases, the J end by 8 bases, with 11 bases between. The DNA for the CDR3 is TGCGCCACTAACATCGGGGGGGAGCTGTTTTTT. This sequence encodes CATNIGGELFF.

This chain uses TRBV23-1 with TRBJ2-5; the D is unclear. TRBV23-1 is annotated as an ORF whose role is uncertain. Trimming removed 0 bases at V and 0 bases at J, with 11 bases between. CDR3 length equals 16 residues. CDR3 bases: TGCGCCAGCAGTCAATCGGATGAACAGCACCAAGAGACCCAGTACTTC. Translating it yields CASSQSDEQHQETQYF.

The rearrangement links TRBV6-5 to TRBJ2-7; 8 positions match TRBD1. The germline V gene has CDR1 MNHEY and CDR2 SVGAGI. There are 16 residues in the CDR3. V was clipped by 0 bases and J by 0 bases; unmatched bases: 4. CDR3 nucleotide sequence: TGTGCCAGCAGTTACTCCAGGGGGCTCAGCTCCTACGAGCAGTACTTC. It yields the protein CASSYSRGLSSYEQYF.

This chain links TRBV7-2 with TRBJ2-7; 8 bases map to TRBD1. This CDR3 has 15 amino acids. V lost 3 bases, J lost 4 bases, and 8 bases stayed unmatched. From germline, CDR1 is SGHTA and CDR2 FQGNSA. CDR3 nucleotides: TGTGCCAGCAGCTTCCAGCTGGACAGGGCATACGAGCAGTACTTC. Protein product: CASSFQLDRAYEQYF.

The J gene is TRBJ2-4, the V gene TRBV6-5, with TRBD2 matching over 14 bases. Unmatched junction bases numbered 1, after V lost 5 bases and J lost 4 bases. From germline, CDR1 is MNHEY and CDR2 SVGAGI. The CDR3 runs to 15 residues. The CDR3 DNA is TGTGCCAGCAGTCGACTAGCGGGGGGGAAAAACATTCAGTACTTC. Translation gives CASSRLAGGKNIQYF.

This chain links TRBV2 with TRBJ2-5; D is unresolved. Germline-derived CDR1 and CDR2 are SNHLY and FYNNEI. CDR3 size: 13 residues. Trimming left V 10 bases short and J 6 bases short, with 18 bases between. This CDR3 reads CATLLWGGKTQYF. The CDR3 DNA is TGTGCCACCCTCTTATGGGGTGGGAAGACCCAGTACTTC. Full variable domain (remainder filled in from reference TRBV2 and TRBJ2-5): EPEVTQTPSHQVTQMGQEVILRCVPISNHLYFYWYRQILGQKVEFLVSFYNNEISEKSEIFDDQFSVERPDGSNFTLKIRSTKLEDSAMYFCATLLWGGKTQYFGPGTRLLVL.